This note documents a single T cell receptor (beta chain) sequence. This record belongs to a study of T cells after somatic rescue of genetic block. CDR3 length: 13 residues. CDR1 and CDR2 from the germline V gene are SGHTA and FQGNSA. J gave up 4 bases and V 5 bases, and 5 bases lay outside the gene matches. Some clones are missing from TCRdb's copy, which holds only in-frame ones; the method was immunoSEQ multiplex PCR. This table has about 67,000 clones, 92% appearing once. Sequenced material: peripheral blood mononuclear cells (PBMCs). The J gene is TRBJ2-7, the V gene TRBV7-2, with 7 bases matching TRBD2. The receptor was derived from a man aged 35-49 years. This CDR3 is CASSRTSIYEQYF. In nucleotides, the CDR3 is TGTGCCAGCAGCCGGACTAGTATATACGAGCAGTACTTC.